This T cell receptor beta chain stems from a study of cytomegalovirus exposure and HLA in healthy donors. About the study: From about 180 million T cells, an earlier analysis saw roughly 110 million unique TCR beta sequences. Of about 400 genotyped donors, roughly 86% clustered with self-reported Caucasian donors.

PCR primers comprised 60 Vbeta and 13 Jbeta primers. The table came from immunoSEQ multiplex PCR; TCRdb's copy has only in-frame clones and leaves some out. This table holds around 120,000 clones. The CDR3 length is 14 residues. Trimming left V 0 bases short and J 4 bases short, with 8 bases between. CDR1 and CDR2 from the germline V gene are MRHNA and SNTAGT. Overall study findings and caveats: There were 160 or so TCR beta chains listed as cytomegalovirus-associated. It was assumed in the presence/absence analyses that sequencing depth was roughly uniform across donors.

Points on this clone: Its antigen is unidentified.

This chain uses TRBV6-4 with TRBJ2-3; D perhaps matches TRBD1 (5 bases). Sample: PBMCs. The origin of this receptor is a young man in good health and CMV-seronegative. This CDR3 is CASSDSKGADTQYF. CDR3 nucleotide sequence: TGTGCCAGCAGTGACTCGAAAGGGGCAGATACGCAGTATTTT.